This TCR beta chain was recorded in a study of T cells in Graves' hyperthyroidism and ophthalmopathy. The V and J ends lost 4 bases and 9 bases, in that order; junction bases with no gene match: 20. Germline V CDR1 and CDR2: MNHEY, SVGAGI. The CDR3 runs 19 residues. RNA transcripts yielded amplified TCR beta CDR3 regions. Using the HTBI primer set, a first-round RT-PCR was run on the TCR CDR3. TCRdb fed the multiplex PCR reads into MiXCR, producing one record per CDR3 protein. The sample lists more than 550,000 distinct CDR3 sequences, 45% occurring once. The clonotype was recovered from an adult man with Graves' disease, either hyperthyroidism or ophthalmopathy (not recorded which). This sequence joins TRBV6-5 and TRBJ1-6; the match to TRBD1 covers 8 bases. The source material was peripheral blood or thyroid tissue (not recorded which). CDR3 coding DNA: TGTGCCAGCAGTTTGATTCAGGGGGCCTCTACCTTAGGATCTTCACCCCTCCACTTT. Translated: CASSLIQGASTLGSSPLHF.